This entry features one T cell receptor beta chain sequence. Per the original methods: Reference gene primer amplification yielded estimated nucleated cell counts. The data were produced by immunoSEQ multiplex PCR, yet TCRdb's version contains in-frame clones alone and is incomplete. V, J and clone size derive from that table, while D and trimming were established from the DNA sequence. The sample includes fewer than 60,000 clones, about 83% of them seen just once. The data derive from a study of blood T cell repertoires in COVID-19. The V end was cut by 9 bases, the J end by 2 bases, with 19 bases between. Germline assignment: CDR1 MNHNY and CDR2 SVGAGI (reference sequence). The CDR3 sequence is 15 residues long.

This clonotype was obtained from a man aged 65 to 79 with active COVID-19. V gene TRBV6-6 combines with J gene TRBJ1-1, with a weak D call TRBD1 (5 bases). The sample was peripheral blood. This CDR3 reads CASQHGGTRNTEAFF. DNA of the CDR3: TGTGCCAGTCAGCATGGAGGGACCCGTAACACTGAAGCTTTCTTT.